The rows below give T cell receptor beta chains drawn from one sample of a study of blood T cell repertoires in COVID-19. Using immunoSEQ multiplex PCR, the repertoire was profiled, and TCRdb retains in-frame clones only, with some absent. The data show some 210,000 clones, around 90% seen once. The specimen sequenced was peripheral blood. The origin of the receptors is a man aged 25-40 years with acute or convalescent COVID-19. The CDR3 runs from the conserved cysteine through the conserved F or W. D genes are given only for firm matches. Some rows mark clone size as missing; the rest say once, few, many or name a class of expanded clone.

clone_size: -; d_call: TRBD1; v_call: TRBV5-5; j_call: TRBJ1-5; cdr3_aa: CASSWTGAHQPQHF; cdr3_nt: TGTGCCAGCAGCTGGACAGGGGCGCATCAGCCCCAGCATTTT
clone_size: -; d_call: TRBD1; v_call: TRBV2; j_call: TRBJ2-3; cdr3_aa: CASSTGTGITDTQYF; cdr3_nt: TGTGCCAGCAGTACCGGGACAGGGATCACAGATACGCAGTATTTT
clone_size: -; d_call: TRBD1; v_call: TRBV29-1; j_call: TRBJ1-2; cdr3_aa: CSVASPGTAYGYTF; cdr3_nt: TGCAGCGTTGCCTCCCCCGGGACAGCCTATGGCTACACCTTC
clone_size: -; d_call: TRBD2; v_call: TRBV6-1; j_call: TRBJ2-7; cdr3_aa: CASSETSGSSYEQYF; cdr3_nt: TGTGCCAGCAGTGAAACTAGCGGGAGTTCCTACGAGCAGTACTTC
clone_size: -; d_call: TRBD2; v_call: TRBV10-1; j_call: TRBJ2-1; cdr3_aa: CASSELSGGFEQFF; cdr3_nt: TGCGCCAGCAGTGAGTTGAGCGGGGGCTTCGAGCAGTTCTTC
clone_size: -; d_call: -; v_call: TRBV28; j_call: TRBJ2-7; cdr3_aa: CASSSSGHLYEQYF; cdr3_nt: TGTGCCAGCAGTTCCTCGGGACATTTATACGAGCAGTACTTC
clone_size: -; d_call: -; v_call: TRBV27; j_call: TRBJ1-2; cdr3_aa: CASSFRANYGYTF; cdr3_nt: TGTGCCAGCAGTTTTCGAGCTAACTATGGCTACACCTTC
clone_size: -; d_call: -; v_call: TRBV28; j_call: TRBJ1-5; cdr3_aa: CASSAGGGPQHF; cdr3_nt: TGTGCCAGCAGCGCGGGAGGAGGGCCCCAGCATTTT
clone_size: -; d_call: TRBD1; v_call: TRBV4-1; j_call: TRBJ1-5; cdr3_aa: CASRPGTGDNQPQHF; cdr3_nt: TGCGCCAGCAGACCCGGGACAGGAGATAATCAGCCCCAGCATTTT
clone_size: -; d_call: -; v_call: TRBV9; j_call: TRBJ1-2; cdr3_aa: CASSVDPDGNYGYTF; cdr3_nt: TGTGCCAGCAGCGTAGATCCTGACGGGAACTATGGCTACACCTTC
clone_size: -; d_call: -; v_call: TRBV5-1; j_call: TRBJ2-7; cdr3_aa: CASSLGQAPYEQYF; cdr3_nt: TGCGCCAGCAGCTTGGGACAGGCCCCCTACGAGCAGTACTTC
clone_size: -; d_call: TRBD1; v_call: TRBV2; j_call: TRBJ2-2; cdr3_aa: CASRDRGPTGELFF; cdr3_nt: TGTGCCAGCAGGGACAGGGGACCCACCGGGGAGCTGTTTTTT
clone_size: -; d_call: -; v_call: TRBV10-3; j_call: TRBJ2-3; cdr3_aa: CAVTGTDTQYF; cdr3_nt: TGTGCCGTAACGGGAACGGATACGCAGTATTTT
clone_size: -; d_call: TRBD2; v_call: TRBV5-1; j_call: TRBJ2-3; cdr3_aa: CASSLGGLASTDTQYF; cdr3_nt: TGCGCCAGCAGCTTGGGGGGACTAGCGAGCACAGATACGCAGTATTTT
clone_size: -; d_call: -; v_call: TRBV5-5; j_call: TRBJ1-5; cdr3_aa: CASSPAGAYSQPQHF; cdr3_nt: TGTGCCAGCAGCCCGGCAGGGGCTTATAGCCAGCCCCAGCATTTT
clone_size: -; d_call: -; v_call: TRBV6-2/TRBV6-3; j_call: TRBJ2-7; cdr3_aa: CASSDAVSSSYEQYF; cdr3_nt: TGTGCCAGCAGCGACGCAGTTTCTAGCTCCTACGAGCAGTACTTC
clone_size: -; d_call: -; v_call: TRBV7-9; j_call: TRBJ1-1; cdr3_aa: CASSLAPRPVAFF; cdr3_nt: TGTGCCAGCAGCTTAGCCCCCCGTCCTGTGGCTTTCTTT
clone_size: -; d_call: TRBD2; v_call: TRBV6-5; j_call: TRBJ2-3; cdr3_aa: CASSYGLAQSTDTQYF; cdr3_nt: TGTGCCAGCAGTTACGGACTAGCACAAAGCACAGATACGCAGTATTTT
clone_size: -; d_call: -; v_call: TRBV6-5; j_call: TRBJ1-1; cdr3_aa: CASTYLTDSPEAFF; cdr3_nt: TGTGCCAGCACCTACTTAACGGACAGCCCTGAAGCTTTCTTT
clone_size: -; d_call: -; v_call: TRBV5-1; j_call: TRBJ1-5; cdr3_aa: CASSLAPGTDHQPQHF; cdr3_nt: TGCGCCAGCAGCTTGGCCCCGGGAACTGATCATCAGCCCCAGCATTTT
clone_size: -; d_call: TRBD1; v_call: TRBV2; j_call: TRBJ2-5; cdr3_aa: CASSEGQIQETQYF; cdr3_nt: TGTGCCAGCAGTGAGGGACAGATACAAGAGACCCAGTACTTC
clone_size: -; d_call: -; v_call: TRBV18; j_call: TRBJ2-3; cdr3_aa: CASSPAGRTDTQYF; cdr3_nt: TGTGCCAGCTCACCAGCAGGTCGCACAGATACGCAGTATTTT
clone_size: -; d_call: TRBD1; v_call: TRBV19; j_call: TRBJ1-4; cdr3_aa: CASSSRGTGDKKLFF; cdr3_nt: TGTGCCAGTAGTTCTCGGGGGACAGGGGATAAAAAACTGTTTTTT
clone_size: -; d_call: TRBD1; v_call: TRBV5-1; j_call: TRBJ2-4; cdr3_aa: CASSQQGAGNIQYF; cdr3_nt: TGCGCCAGCAGCCAACAGGGGGCGGGGAACATTCAGTACTTC
clone_size: -; d_call: TRBD2; v_call: TRBV28; j_call: TRBJ2-7; cdr3_aa: CASRGSTGGLIYEQYF; cdr3_nt: TGTGCCAGCCGAGGATCGACGGGGGGGCTAATCTACGAGCAGTACTTC
clone_size: -; d_call: -; v_call: TRBV28; j_call: TRBJ2-3; cdr3_aa: CASSLTASDTQYF; cdr3_nt: TGTGCCAGCAGTTTGACAGCTTCAGATACGCAGTATTTT
clone_size: -; d_call: -; v_call: TRBV6-5; j_call: TRBJ1-5; cdr3_aa: CASNQGNQPQHF; cdr3_nt: TGTGCCAGCAACCAGGGTAATCAGCCCCAGCATTTT
clone_size: -; d_call: TRBD1; v_call: TRBV28; j_call: TRBJ1-3; cdr3_aa: CASSLGRWTGFYF; cdr3_nt: TGTGCCAGCAGTTTGGGGAGGTGGACAGGGTTTTATTTT
clone_size: -; d_call: -; v_call: TRBV11-2; j_call: TRBJ1-1; cdr3_aa: CASSSRGFTEMNTEAFF; cdr3_nt: TGTGCCAGCAGCTCAAGGGGTTTTACAGAGATGAACACTGAAGCTTTCTTT
clone_size: -; d_call: TRBD2; v_call: TRBV30; j_call: TRBJ2-1; cdr3_aa: CAWSEGLGYNEQFF; cdr3_nt: TGTGCCTGGAGTGAAGGACTAGGGTACAATGAGCAGTTCTTC
clone_size: -; d_call: -; v_call: TRBV6-5; j_call: TRBJ1-5; cdr3_aa: CASSYRSRSQPQHF; cdr3_nt: TGTGCCAGCAGTTACAGGAGTCGGAGCCAGCCCCAGCATTTT
clone_size: -; d_call: -; v_call: TRBV2; j_call: TRBJ1-6; cdr3_aa: CASSASAVGNSPLHF; cdr3_nt: TGTGCCAGCAGTGCATCGGCGGTAGGTAATTCACCCCTCCACTTT
clone_size: -; d_call: -; v_call: TRBV19; j_call: TRBJ1-3; cdr3_aa: CASSMGTGVSGNTIYF; cdr3_nt: TGTGCCAGTAGTATGGGTACGGGGGTCTCTGGAAACACCATATATTTT
clone_size: once; d_call: -; v_call: TRBV5-1; j_call: TRBJ2-7; cdr3_aa: CASSLAGQSGYEQYF; cdr3_nt: TGCGCCAGCAGCTTGGCCGGACAGAGTGGCTACGAGCAGTACTTC
clone_size: -; d_call: -; v_call: TRBV19; j_call: TRBJ1-5; cdr3_aa: CASSMRGNQPQHF; cdr3_nt: TGTGCCAGTAGTATGCGAGGGAATCAGCCCCAGCATTTT
clone_size: -; d_call: -; v_call: TRBV2; j_call: TRBJ2-7; cdr3_aa: CASSERRGGVYEQYF; cdr3_nt: TGTGCCAGCAGTGAAAGGCGGGGCGGAGTCTACGAGCAGTACTTC
clone_size: -; d_call: -; v_call: TRBV5-5; j_call: TRBJ2-6; cdr3_aa: CASSIFGQSGANVLTF; cdr3_nt: TGTGCCAGCAGTATCTTCGGACAGTCTGGGGCCAACGTCCTGACTTTC
clone_size: once; d_call: -; v_call: TRBV4-1; j_call: TRBJ2-2; cdr3_aa: CASSQETVNTGELFF; cdr3_nt: TGCGCCAGCAGCCAAGAAACGGTGAACACCGGGGAGCTGTTTTTT
clone_size: once; d_call: TRBD1; v_call: TRBV6-5; j_call: TRBJ1-1; cdr3_aa: CARYTGVGNTEAFF; cdr3_nt: TGTGCCAGATACACAGGGGTCGGGAACACTGAAGCTTTCTTT
clone_size: -; d_call: TRBD2; v_call: TRBV6-6; j_call: TRBJ2-7; cdr3_aa: CASRTAGESSYEQYF; cdr3_nt: TGTGCCAGCAGAACGGCGGGGGAAAGTTCCTACGAGCAATACTTC
clone_size: -; d_call: TRBD1; v_call: TRBV30; j_call: TRBJ1-6; cdr3_aa: CAWSTRGTGNNSPLHF; cdr3_nt: TGTGCCTGGAGTACCAGAGGGACAGGGAATAATTCACCCCTCCACTTT